This T cell receptor beta chain was obtained from a study of cytomegalovirus exposure and HLA in healthy donors. PCR involved 60 Vbeta and 13 Jbeta primers. Clones were sequenced by immunoSEQ multiplex PCR, and TCRdb holds only the in-frame ones, with some missing. The data hold approximately 100,000 clones, with about 70% observed a single time. CDR3 size: 14 residues. The V and J ends lost 0 bases and 6 bases respectively, with 11 bases between them. CDR1 SGHRS and CDR2 YFSETQ come from the germline V gene. This clonotype originated in a man aged 50 or older in good health and CMV-seropositive. Sample: PBMCs. The chain couples TRBV5-1 to TRBJ2-3; D is perhaps TRBD2 (5 bases). CDR3: CASSLGGNGDTQYF. The DNA for the CDR3 is TGCGCCAGCAGCTTGGGAGGGAATGGCGATACGCAGTATTTT.